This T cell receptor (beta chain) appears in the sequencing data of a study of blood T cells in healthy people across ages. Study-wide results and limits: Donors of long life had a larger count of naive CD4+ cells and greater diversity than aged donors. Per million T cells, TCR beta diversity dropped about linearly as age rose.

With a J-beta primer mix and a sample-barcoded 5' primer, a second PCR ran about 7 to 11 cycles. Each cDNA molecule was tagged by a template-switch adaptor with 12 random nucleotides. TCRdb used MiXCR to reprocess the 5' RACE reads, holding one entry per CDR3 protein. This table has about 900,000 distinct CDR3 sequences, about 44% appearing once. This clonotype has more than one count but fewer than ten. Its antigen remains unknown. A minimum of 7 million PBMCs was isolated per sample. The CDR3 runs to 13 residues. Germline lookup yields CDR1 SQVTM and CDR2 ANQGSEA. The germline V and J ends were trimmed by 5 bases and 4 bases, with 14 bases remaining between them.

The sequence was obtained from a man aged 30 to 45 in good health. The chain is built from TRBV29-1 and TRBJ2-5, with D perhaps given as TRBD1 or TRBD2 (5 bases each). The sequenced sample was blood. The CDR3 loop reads CSVSGTLGETQYF. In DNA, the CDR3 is TGCAGCGTTTCAGGGACCCTCGGAGAGACCCAGTACTTC. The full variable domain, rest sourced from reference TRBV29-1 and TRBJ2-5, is SAVISQKPSRDICQRGTSLTIQCQVDSQVTMMFWYRQQPGQSLTLIATANQGSEATYESGFVIDKFPISRPNLTFSTLTVSNMSPEDSSIYLCSVSGTLGETQYFGPGTRLLVL.